What follows describes a single T cell receptor (beta chain). Antigen specificity is unknown. The record originates from a study of cytomegalovirus exposure and HLA in healthy donors. This CDR3 has 13 residues. The V end was cut by 1 base, the J end by 5 bases, with 8 bases between. Germline assignment: CDR1 SGHAT and CDR2 FQNNGV. The study's findings and limits: The authors excluded some V segments, including TRBV6-2 and TRBV6-3, as indistinguishable. Most TCR sequences were uncommon, yet certain public TCRs appeared in many donors.

Each donor was healthy, and each was a bone marrow donor. The PCR ran on 60 Vbeta and 13 Jbeta primers. Sequencing was performed with immunoSEQ multiplex PCR; in TCRdb, only in-frame clones are kept and a portion is missing. This sample carries 90,000 to 150,000 clones, around 77% of them seen once, and the ten largest clones take roughly 5.2%. This receptor was identified in a young man in good health and CMV-seropositive. The sequencing sample was made of PBMCs. The rearrangement joins TRBV11-2 to TRBJ2-5; unclear D gene. CDR3 sequence: CASSLAITETQYF. CDR3 DNA sequence: TGTGCCAGCAGCTTAGCAATTACTGAGACCCAGTACTTC.